The rows below give T cell receptor beta chains drawn from one sample of a study of patients and donors after allogeneic stem cell transplantation. TCRdb passed the RT-PCR reads through MiXCR, listing each CDR3 protein once. The table includes hundreds of thousands of distinct CDR3 sequences, roughly 16% detected once. Sequenced: blood, either unsorted or a sorted T cell fraction (not recorded which). These receptors came from a human donor who was either an allogeneic HSCT recipient or a stem cell or donor lymphocyte infusion donor (not recorded which). It is not recorded whose cells these are; they may come from a transplant donor. CDR3s include the opening cysteine and the closing phenylalanine or tryptophan. The order of the fields is CDR3 DNA, CDR3 protein, V gene, clone size, D gene, J gene. A D gene is named only where the DNA matches it firmly. Size values are once, few and many counts, or a class for expanded clones, and some rows have none.

CDR3nt: TGTGCCAGCAGCTCGGGCCGGACCCTCGTTGCAGATACGCAGTATTTT
CDR3aa: CASSSGRTLVADTQYF
v_gene: TRBV7-9
abundance: few
d_gene: .
j_gene: TRBJ2-3

CDR3nt: TGTGCCAGCAGCTTAGCCCTCCCCTTAGGGCAGTACTTC
CDR3aa: CASSLALPLGQYF
v_gene: TRBV7-8
abundance: few
d_gene: .
j_gene: TRBJ2-7

CDR3nt: TGTGCCAGCAGCTTGATCGGTGGTGGGGAGCTGTTTTTT
CDR3aa: CASSLIGGGELFF
v_gene: TRBV7-3
abundance: few
d_gene: .
j_gene: TRBJ2-2

CDR3nt: TGTGCCACCAGCAAGGGACCCTCGGGTAGTGAGCAGTTCTTC
CDR3aa: CATSKGPSGSEQFF
v_gene: TRBV15
abundance: few
d_gene: .
j_gene: TRBJ2-1

CDR3nt: TGTGCCAGCAGGAGGACAGGGGGCCGCAATCAGCCCCAGCATTTT
CDR3aa: CASRRTGGRNQPQHF
v_gene: TRBV12-3/TRBV12-4
abundance: .
d_gene: TRBD1
j_gene: TRBJ1-5

CDR3nt: TGTGCCAGCAGAAGCGAAGGGGGCTCCTACAATGAGCAGTTCTTC
CDR3aa: CASRSEGGSYNEQFF
v_gene: TRBV5-5
abundance: many
d_gene: .
j_gene: TRBJ2-1

CDR3nt: TGCAGTGCCCGGAAGGGGAGCAATCAGCCCCAGCATTTT
CDR3aa: CSARKGSNQPQHF
v_gene: TRBV20-1
abundance: once
d_gene: .
j_gene: TRBJ1-5

CDR3nt: TGCAGTGCTAGAACTCTTATAGATACGCAGTATTTT
CDR3aa: CSARTLIDTQYF
v_gene: TRBV20-1
abundance: .
d_gene: .
j_gene: TRBJ2-3

CDR3nt: TGCAGCGTTCAAACAGGGTTAGGCTACACCTTC
CDR3aa: CSVQTGLGYTF
v_gene: TRBV29-1
abundance: many
d_gene: .
j_gene: TRBJ1-2

CDR3nt: TGTGCCAGCAGCTTGCAGGGGGGGCGCAATACGCAGTATTTT
CDR3aa: CASSLQGGRNTQYF
v_gene: TRBV5-5
abundance: .
d_gene: .
j_gene: TRBJ2-3

CDR3nt: TGTGCCAGCAGTGACTCGAAAGGGGAGACCCAGTACTTC
CDR3aa: CASSDSKGETQYF
v_gene: TRBV6-4
abundance: .
d_gene: .
j_gene: TRBJ2-5

CDR3nt: TGTGCCAGCATCAGGGGGGGATCCCACGAGCAGTACTTC
CDR3aa: CASIRGGSHEQYF
v_gene: TRBV5-5
abundance: many
d_gene: .
j_gene: TRBJ2-7

CDR3nt: TGCAGTGCTAGAGACCGGGACAGGGTCTACGAGCAGTACTTC
CDR3aa: CSARDRDRVYEQYF
v_gene: TRBV20-1
abundance: .
d_gene: TRBD1
j_gene: TRBJ2-7

CDR3nt: TGTGCCAGCAGTGGTTCCCGACGGCCGGTCTCCTATAATTCACCCCTCCACTTT
CDR3aa: CASSGSRRPVSYNSPLHF
v_gene: TRBV6-1
abundance: .
d_gene: .
j_gene: TRBJ1-6

CDR3nt: TGCAGTGCTAACCCGGCACAGGGGAAAGGAGATACGCAGTATTTT
CDR3aa: CSANPAQGKGDTQYF
v_gene: TRBV20-1
abundance: many
d_gene: TRBD1
j_gene: TRBJ2-3

CDR3nt: TGCAGTGCTAGATCTTCGGACAGGGTCAATCAGCCCCAGCATTTT
CDR3aa: CSARSSDRVNQPQHF
v_gene: TRBV20-1
abundance: .
d_gene: TRBD1
j_gene: TRBJ1-5

CDR3nt: TGTGCCACCAGCAGAGATTGGGGACGGAGCTCCTACGAGCAGTACTTC
CDR3aa: CATSRDWGRSSYEQYF
v_gene: TRBV15
abundance: few
d_gene: .
j_gene: TRBJ2-7

CDR3nt: TGTGCCAGCAGTTTATACAGCCGACAGATGAACACTGAAGCTTTCTTT
CDR3aa: CASSLYSRQMNTEAFF
v_gene: TRBV12-3/TRBV12-4
abundance: many
d_gene: .
j_gene: TRBJ1-1

CDR3nt: TGTGCCAGTAGTATAGGGATCGGGAACAATGAGCAGTTCTTC
CDR3aa: CASSIGIGNNEQFF
v_gene: TRBV19
abundance: .
d_gene: .
j_gene: TRBJ2-1

CDR3nt: TGTGCCACCAGTGAGTACGAGGCAGATACGCAGTATTTT
CDR3aa: CATSEYEADTQYF
v_gene: TRBV24-1
abundance: .
d_gene: .
j_gene: TRBJ2-3

CDR3nt: TGTGCCAGCAGTGAACTTCGGGGGGGCGCCTACGAGCAGTACTTC
CDR3aa: CASSELRGGAYEQYF
v_gene: TRBV2
abundance: .
d_gene: TRBD2
j_gene: TRBJ2-7

CDR3nt: TGTGCCAGCAGGCGATCCGGGACACATCAGCCCCAGCATTTT
CDR3aa: CASRRSGTHQPQHF
v_gene: TRBV12-3/TRBV12-4
abundance: many
d_gene: .
j_gene: TRBJ1-5

CDR3nt: TGTGCCAGTAGTAAAATGGGACAGTTCTACGAGCAGTACTTC
CDR3aa: CASSKMGQFYEQYF
v_gene: TRBV19
abundance: .
d_gene: TRBD1
j_gene: TRBJ2-7

CDR3nt: TGCAGCGTTGACCTCGGGGGAGCCTCCTACGAGCAGTACTTC
CDR3aa: CSVDLGGASYEQYF
v_gene: TRBV29-1
abundance: many
d_gene: .
j_gene: TRBJ2-7

CDR3nt: TGTGCCAGCAGCATCCGGGGCCCTGACTCGCCCCAGCATTTT
CDR3aa: CASSIRGPDSPQHF
v_gene: TRBV7-9
abundance: .
d_gene: .
j_gene: TRBJ1-5

CDR3nt: TGTGCCAGCAGCTTCTGGGGGGAAGGCAATGGCTACACCTTC
CDR3aa: CASSFWGEGNGYTF
v_gene: TRBV7-9
abundance: few
d_gene: .
j_gene: TRBJ1-2

CDR3nt: TGTGCCAGCAGACACCGGGACAGGGGCTCCTACGAGCAGTACTTC
CDR3aa: CASRHRDRGSYEQYF
v_gene: TRBV6-1
abundance: few
d_gene: TRBD1
j_gene: TRBJ2-7

CDR3nt: TGTGCCAGCAGTCTCCTAGCGGGAGGGGTTTATAGCACAGATACGCAGTATTTT
CDR3aa: CASSLLAGGVYSTDTQYF
v_gene: TRBV3-1
abundance: few
d_gene: TRBD2
j_gene: TRBJ2-3

CDR3nt: TGTGCCAGCAGCTCAGATAAGGATTCACCCCTCCACTTT
CDR3aa: CASSSDKDSPLHF
v_gene: TRBV7-6
abundance: few
d_gene: .
j_gene: TRBJ1-6

CDR3nt: TGTGCCAGCAGCTTAGGGGGGGCGGGAACAGATACGCAGTATTTT
CDR3aa: CASSLGGAGTDTQYF
v_gene: TRBV7-3
abundance: many
d_gene: .
j_gene: TRBJ2-3

CDR3nt: TGTGCCAGCAGAAGGGGGGATAGCGGGAGCCCCTCAGAGACCCAGTACTTC
CDR3aa: CASRRGDSGSPSETQYF
v_gene: TRBV2
abundance: few
d_gene: TRBD2
j_gene: TRBJ2-5

CDR3nt: TGCGCCAGCAGCCAAGATCGACCATCGACAGATTCCTACGAGCAGTACTTC
CDR3aa: CASSQDRPSTDSYEQYF
v_gene: TRBV4-3
abundance: .
d_gene: .
j_gene: TRBJ2-7

CDR3nt: TGTGCCAGCAGTTACTCGATACAGGGTCCCTACGAGCAGTACTTC
CDR3aa: CASSYSIQGPYEQYF
v_gene: TRBV6-5
abundance: .
d_gene: .
j_gene: TRBJ2-7

CDR3nt: TGCGCCAGCAGCTGGGGACTAGCGGGAGGGGTCGAGGAGACCCAGTACTTC
CDR3aa: CASSWGLAGGVEETQYF
v_gene: TRBV4-1
abundance: .
d_gene: TRBD2
j_gene: TRBJ2-5

CDR3nt: TGTGCCAGCAGCCGGACTCGGGACCACCGGCATGGCTACACCTTC
CDR3aa: CASSRTRDHRHGYTF
v_gene: TRBV6-1
abundance: .
d_gene: .
j_gene: TRBJ1-2

CDR3nt: TGTGCCATCAGTGATCCGGGAGACACCGGGGAGCTGTTTTTT
CDR3aa: CAISDPGDTGELFF
v_gene: TRBV10-3
abundance: many
d_gene: .
j_gene: TRBJ2-2

CDR3nt: TGCGCCAGCAGCCAACGGGGGGACATTCAGTACTTC
CDR3aa: CASSQRGDIQYF
v_gene: TRBV4-3
abundance: .
d_gene: TRBD2
j_gene: TRBJ2-4

CDR3nt: TGTGCCAGCTCACCACTGAGCCTAGCGGACGAGCAGTACTTC
CDR3aa: CASSPLSLADEQYF
v_gene: TRBV18
abundance: few
d_gene: TRBD2
j_gene: TRBJ2-7

CDR3nt: TGTGCCATCAGTGAGTACCGAACCTACGAGCAGTACTTC
CDR3aa: CAISEYRTYEQYF
v_gene: TRBV10-3
abundance: few
d_gene: .
j_gene: TRBJ2-7

CDR3nt: TGTGCCAGCATCCCTCACGGGGTTGGCACCGGGGAGCTGTTTTTT
CDR3aa: CASIPHGVGTGELFF
v_gene: TRBV12-3/TRBV12-4
abundance: .
d_gene: .
j_gene: TRBJ2-2

CDR3nt: TGTGCCAGCAGCTCACTTGGCCAGGCCACGAACCAGCCCCAGCATTTT
CDR3aa: CASSSLGQATNQPQHF
v_gene: TRBV5-6
abundance: few
d_gene: .
j_gene: TRBJ1-5

CDR3nt: TGTGCCAGCAGCCAAGTCAACGGGGGACTCACCGGGGAGCTGTTTTTT
CDR3aa: CASSQVNGGLTGELFF
v_gene: TRBV4-2
abundance: few
d_gene: .
j_gene: TRBJ2-2

CDR3nt: TGCGCCAGCAGCCAAGATTTGGCAGGACCCTATAGCAATCAGCCCCAGCATTTT
CDR3aa: CASSQDLAGPYSNQPQHF
v_gene: TRBV4-3
abundance: many
d_gene: .
j_gene: TRBJ1-5

CDR3nt: TGCAGTGCTGACAATATGAGAAGCAATCAGCCCCAGCATTTT
CDR3aa: CSADNMRSNQPQHF
v_gene: TRBV20-1
abundance: few
d_gene: .
j_gene: TRBJ1-5

CDR3nt: TGTGCCAGCAGTTTCGTGGCTAACTATGGCTACACCTTC
CDR3aa: CASSFVANYGYTF
v_gene: TRBV12-3/TRBV12-4
abundance: few
d_gene: .
j_gene: TRBJ1-2

CDR3nt: TGTGCCAGCAGTTCCGGGACAGGTGACAATGAGCAGTTCTTC
CDR3aa: CASSSGTGDNEQFF
v_gene: TRBV6-5
abundance: .
d_gene: TRBD1
j_gene: TRBJ2-1

CDR3nt: TGTGCCAGCAGCCAAGGGGAGGGCGTCCCCATATATTTT
CDR3aa: CASSQGEGVPIYF
v_gene: TRBV3-1
abundance: few
d_gene: .
j_gene: TRBJ1-3

CDR3nt: TGTGCCACCAGCACCGGACAAACTAACTATGGCTACACCTTC
CDR3aa: CATSTGQTNYGYTF
v_gene: TRBV24-1
abundance: .
d_gene: .
j_gene: TRBJ1-2